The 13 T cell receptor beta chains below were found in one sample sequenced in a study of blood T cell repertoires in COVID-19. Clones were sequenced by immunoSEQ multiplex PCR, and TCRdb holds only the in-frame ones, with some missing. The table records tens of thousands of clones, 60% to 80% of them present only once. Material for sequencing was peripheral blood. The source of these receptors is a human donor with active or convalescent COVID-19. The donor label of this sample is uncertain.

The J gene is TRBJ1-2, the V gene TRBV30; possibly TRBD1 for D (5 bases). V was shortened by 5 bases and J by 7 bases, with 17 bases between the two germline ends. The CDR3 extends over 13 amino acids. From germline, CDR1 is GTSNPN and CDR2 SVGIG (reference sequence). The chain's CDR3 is CAWARGILSGYTF. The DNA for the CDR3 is TGTGCCTGGGCGCGGGGGATCTTATCTGGCTACACCTTC.

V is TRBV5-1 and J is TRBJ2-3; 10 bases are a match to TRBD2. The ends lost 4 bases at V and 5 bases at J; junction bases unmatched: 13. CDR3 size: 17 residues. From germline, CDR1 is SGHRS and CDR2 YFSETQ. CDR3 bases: TGCGCCAGCAGCCTGGGAGGACTAGCGGTTTTAGGAGATACGCAGTATTTT. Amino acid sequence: CASSLGGLAVLGDTQYF.

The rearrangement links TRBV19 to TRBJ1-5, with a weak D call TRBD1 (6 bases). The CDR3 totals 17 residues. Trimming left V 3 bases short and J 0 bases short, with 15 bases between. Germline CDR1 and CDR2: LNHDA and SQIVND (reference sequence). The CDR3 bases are TGTGCCAGTAGTATCTTTCGGACAGACTATAGCAATCAGCCCCAGCATTTT. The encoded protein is CASSIFRTDYSNQPQHF. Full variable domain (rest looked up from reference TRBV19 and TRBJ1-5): DGGITQSPKYLFRKEGQNVTLSCEQNLNHDAMYWYRQDPGQGLRLIYYSQIVNDFQKGDIAEGYSVSREKKESFPLTVTSAQKNPTAFYLCASSIFRTDYSNQPQHFGDGTRLSIL.

The chain's CDR3 is CATEADYSYEQYF. The DNA of the CDR3 is TGTGCCACCGAAGCCGACTACTCCTACGAGCAGTACTTC. This chain links TRBV3-1 (or the pseudogene TRBV3-2) with TRBJ2-7, with D maybe TRBD2 (5 bases). The V gene lost 10 bases and the J gene lost 0 bases, with 13 bases spanning the gap. The length of the CDR3 is 13 residues. Germline CDR1 reads LGHDT; CDR2 reads YNNKEL (reference sequence).

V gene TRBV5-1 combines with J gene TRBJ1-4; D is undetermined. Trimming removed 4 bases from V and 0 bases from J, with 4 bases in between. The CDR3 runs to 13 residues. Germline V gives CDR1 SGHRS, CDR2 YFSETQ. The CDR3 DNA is TGCGCCAGCAGCGACTCAACTAATGAAAAACTGTTTTTT. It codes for CASSDSTNEKLFF.

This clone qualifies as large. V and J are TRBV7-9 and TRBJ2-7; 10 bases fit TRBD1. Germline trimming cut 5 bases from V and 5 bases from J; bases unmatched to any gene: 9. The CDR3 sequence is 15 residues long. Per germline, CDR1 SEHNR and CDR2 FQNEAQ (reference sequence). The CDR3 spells CASSHGQGEVDEQYF. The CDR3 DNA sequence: TGTGCCAGCAGCCACGGACAGGGGGAGGTGGACGAGCAGTACTTC.

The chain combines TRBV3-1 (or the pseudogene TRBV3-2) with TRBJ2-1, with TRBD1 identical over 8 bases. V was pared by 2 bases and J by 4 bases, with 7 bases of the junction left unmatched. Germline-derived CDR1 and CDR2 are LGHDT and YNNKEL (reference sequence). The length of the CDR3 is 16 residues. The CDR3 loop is CASSQRSGGAYNEQFF. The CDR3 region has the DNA TGTGCCAGCAGCCAACGATCAGGGGGCGCATACAATGAGCAGTTCTTC.

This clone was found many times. The CDR3 loop reads CASGRADYTDTQYF. CDR3 bases: TGTGCCAGCGGCCGAGCGGATTACACAGATACGCAGTATTTT. V and J are TRBV7-3 and TRBJ2-3, with a weak D call TRBD2 (5 bases). Germline CDR1 reads SGHTA; CDR2 reads FQGTGA. This CDR3 has 14 amino acids. With 8 bases removed from V and 2 bases from J, the gap between germline ends came to 14 bases.

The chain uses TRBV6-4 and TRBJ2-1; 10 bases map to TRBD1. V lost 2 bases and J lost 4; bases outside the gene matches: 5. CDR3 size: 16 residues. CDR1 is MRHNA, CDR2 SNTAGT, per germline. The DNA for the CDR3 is TGTGCCAGCAGTGACCTGGGACAGGGGAATTACAATGAGCAGTTCTTC. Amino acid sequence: CASSDLGQGNYNEQFF.

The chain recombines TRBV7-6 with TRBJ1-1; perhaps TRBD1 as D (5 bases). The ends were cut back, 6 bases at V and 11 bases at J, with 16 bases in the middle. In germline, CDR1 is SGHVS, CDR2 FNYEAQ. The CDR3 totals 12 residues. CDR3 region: CASSAGPGPAFF. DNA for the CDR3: TGTGCCAGCAGTGCCGGACCAGGGCCTGCTTTCTTT. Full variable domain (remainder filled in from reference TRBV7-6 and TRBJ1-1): GAGVSQSPRYKVTKRGQDVALRCDPISGHVSLYWYRQALGQGPEFLTYFNYEAQQDKSGLPNDRFSAERPEGSISTLTIQRTEQRDSAMYRCASSAGPGPAFFGQGTRLTVV.

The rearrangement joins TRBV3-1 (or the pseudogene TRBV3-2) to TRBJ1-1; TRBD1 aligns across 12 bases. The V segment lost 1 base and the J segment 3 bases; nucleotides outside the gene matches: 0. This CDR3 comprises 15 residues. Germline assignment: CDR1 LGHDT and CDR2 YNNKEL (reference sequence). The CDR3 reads CASSQGDRGHTEAFF. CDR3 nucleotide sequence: TGTGCCAGCAGCCAAGGGGACAGGGGGCACACTGAAGCTTTCTTT.

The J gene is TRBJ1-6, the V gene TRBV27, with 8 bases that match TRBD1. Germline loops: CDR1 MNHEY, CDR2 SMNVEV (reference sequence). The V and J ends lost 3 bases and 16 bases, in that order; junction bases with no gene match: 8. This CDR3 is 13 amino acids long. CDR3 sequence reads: CASSFSPGQALHF. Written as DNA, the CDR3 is TGTGCCAGCAGTTTCTCGCCGGGACAGGCACTCCACTTT.

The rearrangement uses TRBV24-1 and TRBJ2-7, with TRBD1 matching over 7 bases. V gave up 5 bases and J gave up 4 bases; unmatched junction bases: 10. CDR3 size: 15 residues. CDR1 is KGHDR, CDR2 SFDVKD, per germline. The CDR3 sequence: CATSARTGEQYEQYF. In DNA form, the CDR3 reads TGTGCCACCAGTGCGAGAACAGGGGAACAATACGAGCAGTACTTC.